This T cell receptor beta chain was identified during a study of Ad26.COV2.S vaccination and SARS-CoV-2 variants. The treatment is: 19 received Ad26.COV2.S at low or high dose, single or two shots; about 5 received placebo; per-sample allocation not given. Sample collection was performed on day 63 after the first vaccine or placebo injection. General study points: Spike-specific CD8+ and CD4+ T cell responses reportedly showed substantial breadth after vaccination.

CDR3 length: 16 amino acids. The V and J ends lost 0 bases and 2 bases respectively, with 11 bases between them. Germline values: CDR1 SGDLS, CDR2 YYNGEE. The repertoire was sequenced with immunoSEQ multiplex PCR; TCRdb's copy has only in-frame clones and lacks some. The data contain hundreds of thousands of clones, roughly 89% of them seen just once; the ten biggest clones take up approximately 5%. About this clone itself: Its antigen is not known.

This chain joins TRBV9 and TRBJ2-2, with D perhaps TRBD2 (6 bases). The material sequenced was peripheral blood, taken in a trial of Ad26.COV2.S vaccine versus placebo. This TCR derives from a person aged 18-60 years who received the Ad26.COV2.S COVID-19 vaccine or a placebo. The CDR3 reads CASSVGVGTNTGELFF. The DNA for the CDR3 is TGTGCCAGCAGCGTAGGGGTCGGGACTAACACCGGGGAGCTGTTTTTT.